This TCR beta chain was identified during a study of graft-versus-host responses after intestinal transplantation. Method: immunoSEQ multiplex PCR; TCRdb's copy keeps in-frame clones and lacks some. Of about 99,000 clones in the sample, around 93% were seen once. On this clone itself: The antigen remains unidentified.

Trimming took 6 bases from V and 3 from J, leaving 9 bases between them. Germline V gene sequence: CDR1 LGHNT, CDR2 FRNRAP. The CDR3 has 13 amino acids. The chain is built from TRBV12-5 and TRBJ2-1; D gene unclear. Sequencing used unstimulated CD8+ T cells sorted from spleen or lymph node cells, obtained before transplant. The clonotype originates from a human donor who was the organ donor for an intestinal transplant. The CDR3 DNA sequence: TGTGCTAGTGGGGGCCTATTCTACAATGAGCAGTTCTTC. Protein product: CASGGLFYNEQFF.